The clone carrying this T cell receptor beta chain has just a few counts. One entry per CDR3 protein results from TCRdb running MiXCR on the reads. Found here are under 250,000 distinct CDR3 sequences, about 12% of them singletons; the top ten hold around 1.6%. The sample is drawn from a study of T cell repertoires in cytomegalovirus infection. The germline V gene has CDR1 SGHKS and CDR2 YYEKEE (reference sequence). The CDR3 loop spans 16 amino acids. V dropped 3 bases and J dropped 7; count of bases not matched to a gene: 11. The rearrangement links TRBV5-5 to TRBJ2-1, with 9 positions matching TRBD2. The origin of this receptor is a human donor in good health (CMV status not recorded). Some clones in this sample may be carry-over from other donors' samples. The specimen sequenced was PBMCs. The CDR3 sequence is CASSYHSGRPANEQFF. In DNA form, the CDR3 reads TGTGCCAGCAGCTACCATAGCGGGAGACCCGCAAATGAGCAGTTCTTC.